The rows below give T cell receptor beta chains drawn from one sample of a study of neurological immune-mediated disorders. TCRdb called the 5' RACE reads again in MiXCR, with one record for every CDR3 protein. The sample shows about 37,000 distinct CDR3 sequences, approximately 10% of them seen only once. Material: CD4+ T cells from blood. The receptors were gathered from a woman aged 30 to 39 with HTLV-1-associated myelopathy (HAM/TSP). CDR3s include the opening cysteine and the closing phenylalanine or tryptophan. D genes are given only for firm matches. Only part of the rows carry a size: once, few, many, or a class if the clone is expanded.

abundance	v_gene	j_gene	d_gene	CDR3aa	CDR3nt
NA	TRBV19	TRBJ1-1	TRBD1	CASSLQGAGTEAFF	TGTGCCAGTAGCCTACAGGGGGCGGGCACTGAAGCTTTCTTT
many	TRBV29-1	TRBJ1-5	NA	CSVVGNQPQHF	TGCAGCGTTGTCGGCAATCAGCCCCAGCATTTT
many	TRBV20-1	TRBJ2-3	NA	CSARDLASGSISTDTQYF	TGCAGTGCTAGAGATCTGGCTTCGGGTTCGATTAGCACAGATACGCAGTATTTT
many	TRBV4-1	TRBJ1-2	NA	CASSQGLRLGGSIARPSYGYTF	TGCGCCAGCAGCCAAGGGCTGCGGCTTGGGGGCTCGATAGCAAGACCCTCCTATGGCTACACCTTC
many	TRBV20-1	TRBJ2-1	TRBD2	CSARVSPGLANNEQFF	TGCAGTGCTAGAGTAAGCCCGGGACTAGCGAACAATGAGCAGTTCTTC
many	TRBV24-1	TRBJ1-3	NA	CATAGSSGNTIYF	TGTGCCACGGCTGGTAGCTCTGGAAACACCATATATTTT
many	TRBV12-3/TRBV12-4	TRBJ1-2	NA	CASSSQGGYTF	TGTGCCAGCAGTTCCCAGGGTGGCTACACCTTC
many	TRBV4-2	TRBJ2-1	NA	CASSPEFPRNEQFF	TGTGCCAGCAGCCCCGAATTCCCGAGGAATGAGCAGTTCTTC
many	TRBV5-1	TRBJ1-4	NA	CASSLWPSEKLFF	TGCGCCAGCAGCTTGTGGCCGAGTGAAAAACTGTTTTTT
many	TRBV20-1	TRBJ2-1	TRBD2	CSAHQGLAGTAYNEQFF	TGCAGTGCTCACCAGGGACTAGCGGGGACAGCCTACAATGAGCAGTTCTTC
many	TRBV5-1	TRBJ1-6	TRBD1	CASSLGQGANSPLHF	TGCGCCAGCAGCTTAGGACAGGGGGCTAATTCACCCCTCCACTTT
many	TRBV5-4	TRBJ2-1	TRBD2	CASSGSGRAYNEQFF	TGTGCCAGCAGCGGGAGCGGGAGAGCGTACAATGAGCAGTTCTTC
many	TRBV14	TRBJ1-2	NA	CASSQEGRYGYTF	TGTGCCAGCAGCCAAGAAGGACGCTATGGCTACACCTTC
many	TRBV20-1	TRBJ2-3	TRBD2	CSASLSGLAGAPQYF	TGCAGTGCTAGTCTCTCGGGACTAGCGGGGGCACCCCAGTATTTT
many	TRBV20-1	TRBJ1-2	NA	CSARKAGSRDYGYTF	TGCAGTGCTAGAAAAGCAGGGTCGCGGGACTATGGCTACACCTTC
few	TRBV12-3/TRBV12-4	TRBJ1-3	TRBD1	CASTSGTGLSGNTIYF	TGTGCCAGCACATCCGGGACAGGACTCTCTGGAAACACCATATATTTT